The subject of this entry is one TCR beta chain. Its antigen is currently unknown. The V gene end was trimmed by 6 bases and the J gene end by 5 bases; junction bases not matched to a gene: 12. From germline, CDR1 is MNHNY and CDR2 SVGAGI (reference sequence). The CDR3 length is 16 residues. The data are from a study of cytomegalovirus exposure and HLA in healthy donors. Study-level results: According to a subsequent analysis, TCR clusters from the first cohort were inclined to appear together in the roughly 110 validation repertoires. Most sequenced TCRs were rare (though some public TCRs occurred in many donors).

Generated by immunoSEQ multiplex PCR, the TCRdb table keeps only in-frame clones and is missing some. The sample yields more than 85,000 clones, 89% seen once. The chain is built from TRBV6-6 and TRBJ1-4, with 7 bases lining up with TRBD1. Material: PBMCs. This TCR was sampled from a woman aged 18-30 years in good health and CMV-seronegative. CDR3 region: CASSPRPGQLNEKLFF. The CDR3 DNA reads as TGTGCCAGCAGCCCCCGCCCGGGACAGCTGAATGAAAAACTGTTTTTT.